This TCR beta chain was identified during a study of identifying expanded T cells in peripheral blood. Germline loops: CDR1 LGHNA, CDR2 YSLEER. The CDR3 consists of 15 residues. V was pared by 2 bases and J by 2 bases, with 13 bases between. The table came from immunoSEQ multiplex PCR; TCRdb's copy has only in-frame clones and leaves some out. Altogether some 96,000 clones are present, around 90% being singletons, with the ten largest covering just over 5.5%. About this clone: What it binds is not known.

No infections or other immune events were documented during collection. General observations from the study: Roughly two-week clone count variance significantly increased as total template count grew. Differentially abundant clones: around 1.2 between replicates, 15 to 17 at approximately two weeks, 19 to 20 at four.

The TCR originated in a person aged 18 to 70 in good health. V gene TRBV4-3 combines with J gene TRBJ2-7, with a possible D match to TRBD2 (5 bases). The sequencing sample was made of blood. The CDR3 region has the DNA TGCGCCAGCAGCCAAATCAACGGGGTAACCTACGAGCAGTACTTC. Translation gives CASSQINGVTYEQYF.